This TCR beta chain was captured in a study of T-cell reconstitution after alpha-beta-depleted transplantation in children. Study findings and constraints: Surviving thymic progenitors and recipient T cells were the source of high TCRbeta diversity at day 60 in some patients. Reports say that about two months after transplant, the alpha-beta T cells came out of several hundred graft clones that had expanded.

The authors prepared the TCRbeta library with unique molecular identifiers. One entry per CDR3 protein, called by TCRdb with MiXCR from the PCR reads. This sample has 45,000 to 55,000 distinct CDR3 sequences; under 6.5% occur once, and the top ten carry 30%. As concerns this clonotype: Antigen unknown.

This receptor was identified in a female patient aged 2-9 years who had a stem cell transplant for aplastic anemia, so the T cells may come from the graft donor. The sample here was PBMCs, mostly from graft donor cells, taken 60 days after TCRalphabeta/CD19-depleted stem cell transplant.

The CDR3 region is CASSLTPLGGGRTDTQYF. CDR3 nucleotide sequence: TGTGCCAGCAGCCTTACCCCCCTAGGGGGGGGAAGGACAGATACGCAGTATTTT. V is TRBV9 and J is TRBJ2-3, with a tentative D call TRBD2 (7 bases). This CDR3 has 18 amino acids. Deletions cut 4 bases from V and 3 bases from J, with 24 bases between. Germline V gene sequence: CDR1 SGDLS, CDR2 YYNGEE.